This TCR beta chain stems from a study of control samples from healthy donors and cancer patients. This CDR3 has 10 amino acids. Libraries were prepared by immunoSEQ multiplex PCR; TCRdb keeps only in-frame clonotypes and omits some of them. The data hold approximately 190,000 clones, with roughly nine tenths observed a single time. The sample comprised blood. V usage is TRBV12-1 and J usage is TRBJ1-5. TRBV12-1 is a pseudogene. The sequence was obtained from a man aged 30 to 45 in good health. The CDR3 DNA is TGTGCCAGCACTCATAAGCCCCAGCATTTT. Translated, it gives CASTHKPQHF.